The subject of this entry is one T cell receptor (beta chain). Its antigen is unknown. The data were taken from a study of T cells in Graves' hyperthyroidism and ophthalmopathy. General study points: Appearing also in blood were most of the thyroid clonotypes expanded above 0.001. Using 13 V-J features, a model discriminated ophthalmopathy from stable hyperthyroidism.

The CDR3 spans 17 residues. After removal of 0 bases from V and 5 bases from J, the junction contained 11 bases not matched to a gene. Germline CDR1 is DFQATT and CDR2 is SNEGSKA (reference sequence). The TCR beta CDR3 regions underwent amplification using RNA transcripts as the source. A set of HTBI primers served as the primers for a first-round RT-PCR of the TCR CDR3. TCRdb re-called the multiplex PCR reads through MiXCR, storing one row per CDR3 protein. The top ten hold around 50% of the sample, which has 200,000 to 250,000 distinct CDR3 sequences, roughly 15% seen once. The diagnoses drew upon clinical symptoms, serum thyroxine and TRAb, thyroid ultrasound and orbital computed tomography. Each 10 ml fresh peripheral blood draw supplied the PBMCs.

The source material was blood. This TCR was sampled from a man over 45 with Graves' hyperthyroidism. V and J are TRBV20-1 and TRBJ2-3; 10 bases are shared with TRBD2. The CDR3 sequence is CSARDSASGSLGDTQYF. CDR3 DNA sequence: TGCAGTGCTAGAGATTCCGCTAGCGGGAGTCTGGGAGATACGCAGTATTTT.